Included here is one T cell receptor beta chain sequence, with context. Its specificity is unknown. The CDR3 has 14 amino acids. Looked up from germline, CDR1 is MGHDK and CDR2 is SYGVNS. V lost 5 bases, J lost 7 bases, and 14 bases lay in between. The sample comes from a study of Graves' ophthalmopathy and Graves' hyperthyroidism. In the study overall: The blood sample was drawn at first diagnosis and before any treatment.

Study-wide results and limits: Ophthalmopathy progression predictions by the model showed roughly 77% specificity and about 70% sensitivity. Blood samples also showed most expanded thyroid clonotypes exceeding 0.001 frequency.

Having ophthalmopathy, the donors showed moderate-to-severe activity, CAS ≥3 and NOSPECS ≥4, with disease lasting under 3 months. The authors amplified TCR beta CDR3 regions, and they did so from RNA transcripts for repertoire sequencing. A first-round RT-PCR used HTBI primers, followed by a second-round multiplex PCR. TCRdb fed the multiplex PCR reads into MiXCR, producing one record per CDR3 protein. This sample has 200,000 to 250,000 distinct CDR3 sequences, with around 42% found just once. The TCR sequence derives from an adult man with Graves' ophthalmopathy. V gene TRBV25-1 combines with J gene TRBJ2-2; D might be TRBD1 or TRBD2, each matching 5 bases. Material for sequencing was peripheral blood. The DNA of the CDR3 is TGTGCCAGCAGTCCCCCCTGGGGGAACGGGGAGCTGTTTTTT. This gives the protein CASSPPWGNGELFF.